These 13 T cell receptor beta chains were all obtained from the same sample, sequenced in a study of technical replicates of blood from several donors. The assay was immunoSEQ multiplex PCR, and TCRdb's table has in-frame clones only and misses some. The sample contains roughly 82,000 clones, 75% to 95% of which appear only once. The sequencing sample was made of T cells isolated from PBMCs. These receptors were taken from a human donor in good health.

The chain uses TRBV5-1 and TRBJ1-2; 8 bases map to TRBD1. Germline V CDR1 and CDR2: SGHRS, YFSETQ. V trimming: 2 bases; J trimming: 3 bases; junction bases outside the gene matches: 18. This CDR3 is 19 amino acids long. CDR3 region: CASSFNPSDRVGVDYGYTF. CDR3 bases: TGCGCCAGCAGCTTCAACCCCTCGGACAGGGTAGGTGTAGACTATGGCTACACCTTC. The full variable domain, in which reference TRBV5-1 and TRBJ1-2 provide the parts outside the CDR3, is KAGVTQTPRYLIKTRGQQVTLSCSPISGHRSVSWYQQTPGQGLQFLFEYFSETQRNKGNFPGRFSGRQFSNSRSEMNVSTLELGDSALYLCASSFNPSDRVGVDYGYTFGSGTRLTVV.

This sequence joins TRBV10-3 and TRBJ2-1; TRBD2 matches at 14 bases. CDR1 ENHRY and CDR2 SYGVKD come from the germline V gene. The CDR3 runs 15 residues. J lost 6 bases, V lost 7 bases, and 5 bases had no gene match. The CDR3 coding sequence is TGTGCCATCACCGAAGGGACTAGCGGGAGCAATGAGCAGTTCTTC. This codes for CAITEGTSGSNEQFF.

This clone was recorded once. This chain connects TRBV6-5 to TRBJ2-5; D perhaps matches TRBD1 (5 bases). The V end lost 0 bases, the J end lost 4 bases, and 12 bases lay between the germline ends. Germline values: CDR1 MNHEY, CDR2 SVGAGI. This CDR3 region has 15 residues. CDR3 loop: CASSYSFRVRETQYF. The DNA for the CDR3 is TGTGCCAGCAGTTACTCCTTCAGGGTTCGAGAGACCCAGTACTTC.

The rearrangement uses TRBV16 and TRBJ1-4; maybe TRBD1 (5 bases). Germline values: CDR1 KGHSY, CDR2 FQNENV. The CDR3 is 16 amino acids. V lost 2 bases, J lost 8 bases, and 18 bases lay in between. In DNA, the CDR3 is TGTGCCAGCAGCCAAGATGTTGGCGCAGGGCAGGAAAAACTGTTTTTT. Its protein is CASSQDVGAGQEKLFF.

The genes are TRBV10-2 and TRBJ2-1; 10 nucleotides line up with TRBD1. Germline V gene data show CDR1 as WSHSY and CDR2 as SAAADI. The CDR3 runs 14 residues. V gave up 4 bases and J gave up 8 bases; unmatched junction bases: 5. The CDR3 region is CASSVGQGIHEQFF. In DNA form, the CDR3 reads TGCGCCAGCAGTGTGGGACAGGGGATACATGAGCAGTTCTTC.

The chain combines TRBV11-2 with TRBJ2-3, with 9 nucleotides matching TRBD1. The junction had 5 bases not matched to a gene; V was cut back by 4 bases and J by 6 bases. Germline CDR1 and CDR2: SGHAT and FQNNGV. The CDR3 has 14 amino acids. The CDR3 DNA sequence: TGTGCCAGCAGCTCCGGGACAGGGCCCGATACGCAGTATTTT. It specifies CASSSGTGPDTQYF.

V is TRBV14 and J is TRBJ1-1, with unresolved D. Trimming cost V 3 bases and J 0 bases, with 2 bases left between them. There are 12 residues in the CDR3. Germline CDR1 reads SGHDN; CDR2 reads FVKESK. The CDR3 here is CASSHMNTEAFF. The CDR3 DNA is TGTGCCAGCAGCCACATGAACACTGAAGCTTTCTTT.

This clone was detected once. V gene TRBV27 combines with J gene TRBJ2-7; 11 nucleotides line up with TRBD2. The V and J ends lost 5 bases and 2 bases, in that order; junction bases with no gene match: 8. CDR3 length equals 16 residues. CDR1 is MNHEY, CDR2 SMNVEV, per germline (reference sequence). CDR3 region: CASSLLTSGRPYEQYF. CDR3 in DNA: TGTGCCAGCAGTCTCCTCACTAGCGGGAGACCCTACGAGCAGTACTTC.

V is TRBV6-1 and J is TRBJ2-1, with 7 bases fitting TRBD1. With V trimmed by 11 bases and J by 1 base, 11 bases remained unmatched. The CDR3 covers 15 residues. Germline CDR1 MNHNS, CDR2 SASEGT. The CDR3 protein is CACIKGGNSYNEQFF. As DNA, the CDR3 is TGTGCCTGCATAAAAGGGGGCAATTCCTACAATGAGCAGTTCTTC.

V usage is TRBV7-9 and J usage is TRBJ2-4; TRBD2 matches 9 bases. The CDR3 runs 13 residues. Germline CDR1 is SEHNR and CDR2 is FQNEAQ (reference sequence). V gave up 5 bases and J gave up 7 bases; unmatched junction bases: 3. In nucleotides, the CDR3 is TGTGCCAGCAGCCCGAGCGGGAGGAACATTCAGTACTTC. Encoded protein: CASSPSGRNIQYF.

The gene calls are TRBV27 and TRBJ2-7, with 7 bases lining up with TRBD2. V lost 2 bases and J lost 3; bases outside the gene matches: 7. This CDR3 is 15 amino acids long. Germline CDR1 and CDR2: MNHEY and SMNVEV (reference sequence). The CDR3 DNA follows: TGTGCCAGCAGTTTAAGCGGGAAAGATATCTACGAGCAGTACTTC. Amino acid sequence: CASSLSGKDIYEQYF.

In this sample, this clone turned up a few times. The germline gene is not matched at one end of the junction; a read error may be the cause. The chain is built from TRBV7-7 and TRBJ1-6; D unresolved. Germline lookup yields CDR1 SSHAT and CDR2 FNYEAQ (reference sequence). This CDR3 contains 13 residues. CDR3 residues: CASSLFLNSPLHF. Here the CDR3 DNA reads TGTGCTAGCAGCTTATTCCTTAATTCACCCCTCCACTTT.

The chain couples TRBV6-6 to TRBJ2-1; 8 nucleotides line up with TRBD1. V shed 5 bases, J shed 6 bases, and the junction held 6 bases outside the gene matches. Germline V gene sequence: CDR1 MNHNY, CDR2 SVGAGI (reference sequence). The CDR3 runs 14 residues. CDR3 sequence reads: CASSEGQVGNEQFF. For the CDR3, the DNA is TGTGCCAGCAGTGAGGGACAGGTCGGCAATGAGCAGTTCTTC.